The 5 T cell receptor beta chains listed next were all sequenced from one sample in a study of T cells in Graves' hyperthyroidism and ophthalmopathy. TCR beta CDR3 region amplification was performed from RNA transcripts. With the HTBI primer set, the TCR CDR3 went through a first round of RT-PCR. MiXCR, applied by TCRdb to the multiplex PCR reads, yields one record per CDR3 protein. The profile shows 450,000 to 600,000 distinct CDR3 sequences, nearly 20% of them singletons. Specimen: blood. The source of these receptors is a man aged 35-49 years with Graves' ophthalmopathy.

The CDR3 reads CASSPQSNTEAFF. CDR3 in DNA: TGTGCCAGCTCACCACAGTCGAACACTGAAGCTTTCTTT. V usage is TRBV18 and J usage is TRBJ1-1; D is ambiguous. Germline V gene sequence: CDR1 KGHSH, CDR2 LQKENI. Trimming removed 1 base at V and 1 base at J, with 4 bases between. This CDR3 is 13 amino acids long.

This clonotype was picked up many times. The rearrangement uses TRBV6-2 or TRBV6-3 and TRBJ2-1; maybe TRBD2 (6 bases). V was pared by 0 bases and J by 4 bases, with 19 bases between. CDR1 and CDR2 from the germline V gene are MNHEY and SVGEGT. The CDR3 has 18 amino acids. This CDR3 reads CASSYSISGSGYYNEQFF. In nucleotides, the CDR3 is TGTGCCAGCAGTTACTCGATATCGGGTAGCGGTTATTACAATGAGCAGTTCTTC.

This clonotype was recorded at least ten times. The V call is TRBV2, the J call TRBJ2-1; 9 bases line up with TRBD1. With V trimmed by 8 bases and J by 5 bases, 16 bases remained unmatched. The germline CDR1 and CDR2 sequences are SNHLY and FYNNEI. The CDR3 contains 17 residues. The DNA of the CDR3 is TGTGCCAGCCAAACTCGACAGGGGGTCTTCGCCGACAATGAGCAGTTCTTC. It codes for CASQTRQGVFADNEQFF.

This clonotype was picked up a small number of times. The chain employs TRBV6-2 or TRBV6-3 and TRBJ2-1, with 10 bases matching TRBD2. In germline, CDR1 is MNHEY, CDR2 SVGEGT. Unmatched junction bases numbered 7, after V lost 5 bases and J lost 3 bases. The length of the CDR3 is 16 residues. CDR3 amino acids: CASSPLLAGSYNEQFF. Written as DNA, the CDR3 is TGTGCCAGCAGTCCCCTACTAGCGGGAAGCTACAATGAGCAGTTCTTC.

At least ten counts were recorded for this clonotype. The chain is built from TRBV28 and TRBJ2-7; 9 positions agree with TRBD2. Germline CDR1 is MDHEN and CDR2 is SYDVKM. The CDR3 length is 15 residues. J was trimmed by 5 bases and V by 6 bases; bases with no gene match: 11. For the CDR3, the DNA is TGTGCCAGCAGAAATAGCGGGAGTCGCTTAAACGAGCAGTACTTC. Translating gives CASRNSGSRLNEQYF.